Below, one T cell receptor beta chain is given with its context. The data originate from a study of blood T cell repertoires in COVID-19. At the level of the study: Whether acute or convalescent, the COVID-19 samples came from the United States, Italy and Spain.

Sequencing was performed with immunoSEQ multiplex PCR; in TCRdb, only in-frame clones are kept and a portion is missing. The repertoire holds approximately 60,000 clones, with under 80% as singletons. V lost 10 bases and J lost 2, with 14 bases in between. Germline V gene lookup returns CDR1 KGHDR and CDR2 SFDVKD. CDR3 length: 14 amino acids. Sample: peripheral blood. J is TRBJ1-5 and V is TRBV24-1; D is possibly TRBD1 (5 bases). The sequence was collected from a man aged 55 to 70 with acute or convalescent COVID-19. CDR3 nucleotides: TGTGCCACAGCAGGGAATTCCGGCAATCAGCCCCAGCATTTT. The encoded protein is CATAGNSGNQPQHF.